The clone carrying this T cell receptor (beta chain) was found once. The antigen remains unidentified. Separation from the roughly 700-subject first cohort characterized the roughly 120-subject validation cohort, to which the donors belonged. This sample is drawn from a study of cytomegalovirus exposure and HLA in healthy donors. Study summary: The roughly 670 first-cohort repertoires shared a platform with the approximately 130 validation repertoires, as reported in a later analysis.

Using immunoSEQ multiplex PCR, the repertoire was profiled, and TCRdb retains in-frame clones only, with some absent. The sample lists fewer than 200,000 clones, 85% to 90% occurring once. General study findings and limits: The TCR clusters that emerged in the first cohort tended, a later analysis found, to co-occur in the roughly 120 validation repertoires. A few CMV-associated chains proved CMV antigen-specific in vitro.

CDR1 and CDR2 from the germline V gene are MDHEN and SYDVKM. The CDR3 covers 15 residues. The germline V and J ends were trimmed by 4 bases and 1 base, with 11 bases remaining between them. Sequencing was done on a sample of PBMCs. The chain recombines TRBV28 with TRBJ2-1, with TRBD2 as a possible D gene (6 bases). This receptor was obtained from a woman aged 25-40 years in good health and CMV-seronegative. This CDR3 is CASSSPGGSYNEQFF. The CDR3 region has the DNA TGTGCCAGCAGTTCCCCCGGGGGTTCCTACAATGAGCAGTTCTTC.